This paragraph covers one T cell receptor (beta chain) sequence. What it recognizes is unknown. This sample is part of a study of Graves' ophthalmopathy and Graves' hyperthyroidism. Broader study findings: Clonotypes were expanded in thyroid at above 0.001 frequency, and most also appeared in blood.

By definition, stable hyperthyroidism involved no ophthalmopathy within 18 months of follow-up. Certain patients, namely those with other autoimmune diseases, uncontrolled infections, pregnancy or lactation, were excluded. Clinical symptoms and serum thyroxine were used for diagnosis; TRAb, thyroid ultrasound and orbital computed tomography were also relied on. Amplified material comprised TCR beta CDR3 regions derived from RNA transcripts. An initial RT-PCR round employing HTBI primers preceded a second-round multiplex PCR. TCRdb re-analysed the multiplex PCR reads in MiXCR, keeping a single row per CDR3 protein. The sample carries over 500,000 distinct CDR3 sequences, 20% to 25% recorded once. The CDR3 contains 15 residues. The germline V and J ends were trimmed by 6 bases and 0 bases, with 12 bases remaining between them. CDR1 is MNHNS and CDR2 is SASEGT in the germline V gene.

This sequence was found in a woman aged 18-30 years with stable Graves' hyperthyroidism. Some clones in this sample may be carry-over from other donors' samples. What was sequenced was peripheral blood. The chain recombines TRBV6-1 with TRBJ1-5; the D is unclear. CDR3 sequence (DNA): TGTGCCAGCAGGATTGGACGGGTTAGCAATCAGCCCCAGCATTTT. It specifies CASRIGRVSNQPQHF.